The T cell receptor (beta chain) described here comes from a study of Ad26.COV2.S vaccination and SARS-CoV-2 variants. Background on the study: Ad26.COV2.S shots went into the muscle once or twice, 56 days apart.

Treatment indicated: around 19 received Ad26.COV2.S at low or high dose, single or two shots; about 5 received placebo; per-sample allocation not given. At day 63 after the first vaccine or placebo injection, samples were drawn. The donor was a Boston adult aged 18-55 years. Expressing Wuhan-strain SARS-CoV-2 spike, an Ad26 vector served as the vaccine. Sequencing used immunoSEQ multiplex PCR; TCRdb keeps in-frame clones, though not all of them. Of about 440,000 clones in the sample, roughly 88% are singletons; the top ten hold more than 3.5%. Study observations and caveats: After vaccination, reports described spike-specific CD8+ and CD4+ T cell responses as showing substantial breadth.

Germline V gene lookup returns CDR1 MNHEY and CDR2 SMNVEV (reference sequence). This CDR3 region has 15 residues. The ends were cut back, 4 bases at V and 4 bases at J, with 14 bases in the middle. With regard to this clone: Its antigen is currently unknown.

The origin of this receptor is a person aged 18-65 years who received the Ad26.COV2.S COVID-19 vaccine or a placebo. The starting material was peripheral blood, obtained in a trial of Ad26.COV2.S vaccine versus placebo. The V gene is TRBV27, the J gene TRBJ1-5; a possible D gene is TRBD1 (6 bases). The CDR3: CASSSRTAYNQPQHF. The CDR3 DNA follows: TGTGCCAGCAGTTCGCGGACAGCTTATAATCAGCCCCAGCATTTT.